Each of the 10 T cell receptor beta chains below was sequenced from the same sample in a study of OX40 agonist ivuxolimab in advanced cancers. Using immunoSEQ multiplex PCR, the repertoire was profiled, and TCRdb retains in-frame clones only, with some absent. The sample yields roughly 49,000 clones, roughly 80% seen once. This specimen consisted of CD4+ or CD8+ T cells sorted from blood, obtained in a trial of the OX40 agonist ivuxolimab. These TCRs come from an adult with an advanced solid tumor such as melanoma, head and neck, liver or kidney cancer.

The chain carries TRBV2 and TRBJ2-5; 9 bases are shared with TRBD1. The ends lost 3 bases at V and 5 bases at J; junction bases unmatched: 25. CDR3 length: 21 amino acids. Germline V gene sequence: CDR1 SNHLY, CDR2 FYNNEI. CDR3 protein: CASSDFSFSGQGGVEEETQYF. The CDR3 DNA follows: TGTGCCAGCAGTGATTTTTCCTTTTCGGGACAGGGCGGGGTGGAGGAGGAGACCCAGTACTTC. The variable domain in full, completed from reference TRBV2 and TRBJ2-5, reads EPEVTQTPSHQVTQMGQEVILRCVPISNHLYFYWYRQILGQKVEFLVSFYNNEISEKSEIFDDQFSVERPDGSNFTLKIRSTKLEDSAMYFCASSDFSFSGQGGVEEETQYFGPGTRLLVL.

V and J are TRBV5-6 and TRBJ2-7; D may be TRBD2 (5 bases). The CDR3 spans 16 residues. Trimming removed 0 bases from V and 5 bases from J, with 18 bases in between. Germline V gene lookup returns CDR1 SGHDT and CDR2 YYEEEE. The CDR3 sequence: CASSLVLRERYDEQYF. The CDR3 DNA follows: TGTGCCAGCAGCTTGGTTTTACGGGAAAGGTACGACGAGCAGTACTTC.

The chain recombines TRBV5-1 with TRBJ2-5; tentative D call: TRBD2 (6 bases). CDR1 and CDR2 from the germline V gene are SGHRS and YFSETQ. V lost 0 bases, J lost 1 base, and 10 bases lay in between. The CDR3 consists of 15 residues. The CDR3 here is CASSLAPGVQETQYF. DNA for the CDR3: TGCGCCAGCAGCTTGGCCCCGGGGGTCCAAGAGACCCAGTACTTC.

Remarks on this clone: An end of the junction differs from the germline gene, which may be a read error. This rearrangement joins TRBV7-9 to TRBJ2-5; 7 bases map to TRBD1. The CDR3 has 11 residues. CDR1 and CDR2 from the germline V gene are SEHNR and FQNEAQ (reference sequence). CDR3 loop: CASSMGTDTDF. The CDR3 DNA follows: TGTGCCAGCAGCATGGGGACAGACACAGACTTC.

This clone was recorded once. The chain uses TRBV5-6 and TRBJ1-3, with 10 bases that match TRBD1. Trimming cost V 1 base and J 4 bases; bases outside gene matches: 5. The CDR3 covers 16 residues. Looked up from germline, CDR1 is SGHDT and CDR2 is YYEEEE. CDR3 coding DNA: TGTGCCAGCAGCTTGATGGGACAGGGGCTCGGAAACACCATATATTTT. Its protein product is CASSLMGQGLGNTIYF.

The CDR3 sequence is CASSLGAGETSGYTF. The CDR3 DNA sequence: TGCGCCAGCAGCTTGGGTGCAGGGGAAACCTCCGGCTACACCTTC. The chain is built from TRBV5-1 and TRBJ1-2; D perhaps matches TRBD1 (6 bases). Trimming removed 0 bases from V and 8 bases from J, with 17 bases in between. The CDR3 has 15 residues. The germline gives CDR1 SGHRS, CDR2 YFSETQ.

The CDR3 here is CASTYRGSSYNEQFF. The CDR3 region has the DNA TGTGCCAGCACCTACCGGGGGAGCTCCTACAATGAGCAGTTCTTC. The chain couples TRBV6-1 to TRBJ2-1, with D possibly being TRBD2 (6 bases). This CDR3 comprises 15 residues. Trimming took off 7 bases at V and 0 bases at J, with 13 bases between the two ends. CDR1 is MNHNS, CDR2 SASEGT, per germline.

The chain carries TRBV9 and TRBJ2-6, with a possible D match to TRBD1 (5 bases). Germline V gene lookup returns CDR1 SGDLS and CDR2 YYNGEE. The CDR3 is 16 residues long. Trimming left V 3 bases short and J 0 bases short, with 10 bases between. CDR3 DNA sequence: TGTGCCAGCAGCGGATCAGGGTTCTCTGGGGCCAACGTCCTGACTTTC. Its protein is CASSGSGFSGANVLTF.

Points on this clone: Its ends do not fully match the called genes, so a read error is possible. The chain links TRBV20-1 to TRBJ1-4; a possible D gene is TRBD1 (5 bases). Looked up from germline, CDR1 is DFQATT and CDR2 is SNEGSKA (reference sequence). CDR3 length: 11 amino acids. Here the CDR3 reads CSAAGGETLFF. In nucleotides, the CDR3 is TGCAGTGCCGCGGGGGGGGAAACACTGTTTTTT.

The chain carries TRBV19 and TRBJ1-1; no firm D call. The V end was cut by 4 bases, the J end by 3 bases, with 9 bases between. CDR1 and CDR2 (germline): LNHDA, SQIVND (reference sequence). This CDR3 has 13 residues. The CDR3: CASSTTGDTEAFF. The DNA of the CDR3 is TGTGCCAGTAGTACAACCGGGGACACTGAAGCTTTCTTT.